The present T cell receptor (beta chain) was sequenced within a study of siplizumab effects on memory and regulatory T cells. In a few donor pairs, unstimulated naive, memory, effector memory and TEMRA subsets were sequenced. Here immunoSEQ multiplex PCR was the method, and the copy in TCRdb shows in-frame clones only, minus some. Of approximately 65,000 clones in the sample, 70% to 85% are singletons; the top ten hold approximately 0.38%. The sequenced sample consisted of memory CD4+ T cells sorted from blood. This clonotype was sampled from a human donor in good health.

CDR3 loop: CASALADPYEQYF. CDR3 DNA sequence: TGTGCCAGTGCCCTAGCGGATCCCTACGAGCAGTACTTC. The rearrangement joins TRBV19 to TRBJ2-7; 7 bases match TRBD2. The germline V gene has CDR1 LNHDA and CDR2 SQIVND (reference sequence). The trim removed 8 bases at V and 2 bases at J, leaving 6 bases unmatched. CDR3 length: 13 amino acids.